This T cell receptor (beta chain) is drawn from a study of blood T cell repertoires in COVID-19. On the study more broadly: From the United States, Italy and Spain came samples of acute and convalescent COVID-19. From T cells, B-cell-depleted T cells, or PBMCs came the material, which was cDNA or gDNA.

Original processing methods: From reference gene primer amplification, estimates of nucleated cell counts were derived. Sequenced by immunoSEQ multiplex PCR; TCRdb stores in-frame clones only, minus some. Clone size and the V and J calls come from that table; the DNA yielded D and trimming. This table holds about 270,000 clones, 75% to 90% found once. Germline lookup yields CDR1 SGHVS and CDR2 FQNEAQ. Between the trimmed V and J ends, which lost 3 bases and 6 bases, there was a span of 20 bases. This CDR3 has 17 amino acids. Sequenced material: peripheral blood. The sequence was collected from a human donor in a cohort sampled during active COVID-19. This chain links TRBV7-8 with TRBJ2-2; tentative D call: TRBD2 (5 bases). CDR3 sequence: CASSLSRTRPRPGELFF. The CDR3 DNA reads as TGTGCCAGCAGCTTGTCACGGACTCGCCCCCGCCCCGGGGAGCTGTTTTTT.